Reported below is one T cell receptor (beta chain). This record belongs to a study of blood T cell repertoires in COVID-19. Study as a whole: Acute and convalescent COVID-19 specimens originated in the United States, Italy and Spain. T cells, B-cell-depleted T cells, or PBMCs supplied cDNA or gDNA.

Produced via immunoSEQ multiplex PCR; TCRdb's table is partial and in-frame only. The table shows about 190,000 clones, with just under 85% occurring only once. Germline loops: CDR1 SEHNR, CDR2 FQNEAQ (reference sequence). This CDR3 region has 16 residues. Trimming took 5 bases from V and 5 from J; bases not matched to a gene: 12. What was sequenced was peripheral blood. The chain links TRBV7-9 to TRBJ2-7; 10 bases fit TRBD2. The clonotype was recovered from a woman in her seventies with active or convalescent COVID-19. The CDR3 here is CASSLERLAGVNEQYF. The CDR3 coding sequence is TGTGCCAGCAGCCTAGAGAGGCTAGCGGGAGTGAACGAGCAGTACTTC.